The 10 T cell receptor beta chains below were found in one sample sequenced in a study of vaccination effects on CD4 cells after COVID-19. CD4+ T cells were isolated after less than 13 days of culture. The antigens these receptors bind are not known. Sequencing was performed with immunoSEQ multiplex PCR; in TCRdb, only in-frame clones are kept and a portion is missing. This repertoire shows over 45,000 clones, about 67% found once; its top ten account for roughly 5.5%. Here the sequenced sample was CD4+ T cells from PBMCs cultured without peptide, taken before COVID-19 vaccination. All receptors come from a human donor who received a COVID-19 vaccine.

This clone was counted a few times. The CDR3 spells CATSRDRAAGGYTF. The CDR3 bases are TGTGCCACCAGCAGGGACAGGGCGGCGGGTGGCTACACCTTC. The rearrangement joins TRBV15 to TRBJ1-2; 8 nucleotides align to TRBD1. CDR1 LNHNV and CDR2 YYDKDF come from the germline V gene (reference sequence). The CDR3 sequence is 14 residues long. V dropped 3 bases and J dropped 7; count of bases not matched to a gene: 7.

This sequence joins TRBV19 and TRBJ2-6; unclear D gene. This CDR3 has 18 residues. Germline assignment: CDR1 LNHDA and CDR2 SQIVND (reference sequence). Trimming cost V 6 bases and J 0 bases, with 18 bases left between them. CDR3 nucleotides: TGTGCCAGTAGCCTGTACCCTCCTAGGGTCTCTGGGGCCAACGTCCTGACTTTC. Protein: CASSLYPPRVSGANVLTF.

This clone has just a few counts. The rearrangement uses TRBV7-9 and TRBJ1-2, with D possibly matching TRBD1 (5 bases). Trimming removed 1 base from V and 4 bases from J, with 7 bases in between. The germline V gene has CDR1 SEHNR and CDR2 FQNEAQ (reference sequence). CDR3 length equals 13 residues. The CDR3: CASSLEGTYGYTF. The DNA of the CDR3 is TGTGCCAGCAGCTTAGAAGGGACCTATGGCTACACCTTC.

This clone turned up a few times. The junction differs from germline at one of its ends, possibly a read error. The chain recombines TRBV7-7 with TRBJ1-4; D gene ambiguous. CDR1 and CDR2 (germline): SSHAT, FNYEAQ (reference sequence). This CDR3 is built from 15 residues. DNA for the CDR3: TGTGCTAGCAGCTTAGATCAAGCAACTAATGAAAAACTGTTTTTT. It is translated as CASSLDQATNEKLFF.

The chain joins TRBV21-1 to TRBJ1-1. TRBV21-1 is a pseudogene segment. This CDR3 has 16 residues. CDR3 region: CASTPGVGPVNTEAFF. The DNA for the CDR3 is TGTGCCAGCACCCCGGGGGTCGGTCCGGTGAACACTGAAGCTTTCTTT.

The V gene is TRBV11-3, the J gene TRBJ2-3; 7 bases line up with TRBD2. The V gene's germline CDR1 is SGHNT and CDR2 YENEEA. V dropped 1 base and J dropped 2; count of bases not matched to a gene: 6. The length of the CDR3 is 16 residues. In DNA, the CDR3 is TGTGCCAGCAGCTTAGTCCCTAGCGGAAACACAGATACGCAGTATTTT. Its translation: CASSLVPSGNTDTQYF.

The rearrangement joins TRBV7-2 to TRBJ1-4, with D perhaps matching TRBD1 (6 bases). CDR3 length: 17 residues. CDR1 and CDR2 from the germline V gene are SGHTA and FQGNSA. V dropped 3 bases and J dropped 4 bases, with 18 bases sitting between them. CDR3 coding DNA: TGTGCCAGCAGCTTCTCCGTTGGGGGGGGGCATAATGAAAAACTGTTTTTT. Its protein is CASSFSVGGGHNEKLFF.

This clone was seen a few times. The chain has TRBV11-3 and TRBJ1-1, with 8 nucleotides matching TRBD1. Per germline, CDR1 SGHNT and CDR2 YENEEA. V lost 1 base, J lost 3 bases, and 4 bases stayed unmatched. This CDR3 has 15 amino acids. The CDR3 reads CASSLGGRGHTEAFF. The CDR3 coding sequence is TGTGCCAGCAGCTTAGGTGGCAGGGGGCACACTGAAGCTTTCTTT.

This sequence joins TRBV6-1 and TRBJ2-3; 8 bases agree with TRBD2. The CDR3 has 15 residues. The V gene's germline CDR1 is MNHNS and CDR2 SASEGT. V gave up 2 bases and J gave up 4 bases; unmatched junction bases: 5. The CDR3 nucleotides are TGTGCCAGCAGTGAACCCGGGAGGGCCCCAGATACGCAGTATTTT. Translating it yields CASSEPGRAPDTQYF.

In its sample, this clone was seen a few times. V and J are TRBV2 and TRBJ2-7, with D maybe TRBD1 (5 bases). Germline V gene sequence: CDR1 SNHLY, CDR2 FYNNEI. This CDR3 is 12 amino acids long. V was pared by 5 bases and J by 4 bases, with 9 bases between. CDR3 in amino acids: CASSLGAYEQYF. The CDR3 nucleotides are TGTGCCAGCAGTCTAGGGGCTTACGAGCAGTACTTC.